This note documents a single T cell receptor beta chain sequence. What it binds is not known. The J segment lost 6 bases and the V segment lost 4 bases, leaving 5 bases of the junction unmatched. This CDR3 comprises 15 residues. Germline V CDR1 and CDR2: MNHEY, SVGAGI. Repertoires were generated with immunoSEQ multiplex PCR, while TCRdb's copy carries only in-frame clones and drops some. The table has about 36,000 clones, 75% to 95% seen once. This sample was included in a study of monozygotic twins with cystic fibrosis. Study-level results: Co-twins had the most similar V usage for 13 of 16 pairs, J for 8.

What was sequenced was blood. This sequence was found in a boy younger than 10 with cystic fibrosis. V usage is TRBV6-5 and J usage is TRBJ2-3, with 12 positions matching TRBD2. The DNA of the CDR3 is TGTGCCAGCAGTTCTCCTAGCGGGGGGGCGGATACGCAGTATTTT. The encoded protein is CASSSPSGGADTQYF.